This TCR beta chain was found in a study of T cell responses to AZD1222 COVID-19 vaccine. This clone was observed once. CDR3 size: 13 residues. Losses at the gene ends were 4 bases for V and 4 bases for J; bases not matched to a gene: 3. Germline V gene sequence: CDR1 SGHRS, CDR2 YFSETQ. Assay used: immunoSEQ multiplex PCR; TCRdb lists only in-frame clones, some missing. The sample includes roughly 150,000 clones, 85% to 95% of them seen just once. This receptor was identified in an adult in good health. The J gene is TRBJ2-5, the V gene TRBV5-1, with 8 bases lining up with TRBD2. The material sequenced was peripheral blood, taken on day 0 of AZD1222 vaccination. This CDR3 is CASSRTSGETQYF. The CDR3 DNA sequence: TGCGCCAGCAGCCGTACTAGCGGAGAGACCCAGTACTTC.